The 9 T cell receptor beta chains listed next were all sequenced from one sample in a study of identical twins. MiXCR, run by TCRdb on the 5' RACE reads, gives a single entry per CDR3 protein. Of 750,000 to 950,000 distinct CDR3 sequences listed, 9% to 15% are singletons. These sequences were also reported in another study, on yellow fever vaccine responses in identical twins.

Sequenced sample: PBMCs. All receptors come from a woman younger than 35 in good health.

This clonotype appeared once. The junction shows a germline mismatch at one end, possibly a read error. This CDR3 reads CASSPPNSGRAGGEQFF. CDR3 DNA: TGTGCCAGCAGCCCCCCCAATAGCGGGAGGGCCGGCGGGGAGCAGTTTTTT. V usage is TRBV9 and J usage is TRBJ2-2, with TRBD2 identical over 11 bases. Germline V CDR1 and CDR2: SGDLS, YYNGEE. The CDR3 is 17 amino acids.

This clonotype was seen repeatedly, ten times or more. The chain is built from TRBV12-3 or TRBV12-4 and TRBJ2-1, with 8 bases lining up with TRBD2. This CDR3 comprises 17 residues. V was clipped by 3 bases and J by 1 base; unmatched bases: 8. The CDR3 is CASSLSSGSGSYNEQFF. The CDR3 DNA follows: TGTGCCAGCAGTTTGTCCAGCGGGAGTGGGTCCTACAATGAGCAGTTCTTC.

This clonotype was observed a handful of times. This chain joins TRBV20-1 and TRBJ1-4; maybe TRBD1 (6 bases). Germline assignment: CDR1 DFQATT and CDR2 SNEGSKA (reference sequence). The CDR3 contains 13 residues. Between the trimmed V and J ends, which lost 3 bases and 8 bases, there was a span of 13 bases. The CDR3 is CSARFGTKEKLFF. CDR3 in DNA: TGCAGTGCTAGGTTTGGGACAAAGGAAAAACTGTTTTTT.

This clonotype occurred a few times. V and J are TRBV5-1 and TRBJ2-1; TRBD2 matches 8 bases. Per germline, CDR1 SGHRS and CDR2 YFSETQ. The V gene end was trimmed by 4 bases and the J gene end by 6 bases; junction bases not matched to a gene: 9. CDR3 size: 15 residues. The CDR3 protein is CASSVSGTSGNEQFF. The CDR3 DNA follows: TGCGCCAGCAGCGTCTCCGGGACTAGTGGCAATGAGCAGTTCTTC. Filled out from reference TRBV5-1 and TRBJ2-1, the complete variable domain reads KAGVTQTPRYLIKTRGQQVTLSCSPISGHRSVSWYQQTPGQGLQFLFEYFSETQRNKGNFPGRFSGRQFSNSRSEMNVSTLELGDSALYLCASSVSGTSGNEQFFGPGTRLTVL.

The gene calls are TRBV6-1 and TRBJ2-5; TRBD1 aligns across 10 bases. The CDR3 contains 15 residues. The V and J ends lost 6 bases and 2 bases, in that order; junction bases with no gene match: 6. Germline lookup yields CDR1 MNHNS and CDR2 SASEGT. DNA of the CDR3: TGTGCCAGCAGGGTCGACAGGGGGCGGCAAGAGACCCAGTACTTC. Its translation is CASRVDRGRQETQYF.

This clonotype was seen repeatedly, ten times or more. The chain is built from TRBV12-3 or TRBV12-4 and TRBJ2-7; TRBD1 aligns across 7 bases. CDR3 size: 15 residues. V dropped 1 base and J dropped 5; count of bases not matched to a gene: 8. This CDR3 reads CASSLVIDRVHEQYF. CDR3 coding DNA: TGTGCCAGCAGTTTAGTTATTGACAGGGTGCACGAGCAGTACTTC.

In its sample, this clonotype was seen a few times. The CDR3 coding sequence is TGTGCCAGCATGCAGGGCCTCACAGATACGCAGTATTTT. Encoded protein: CASMQGLTDTQYF. The chain recombines TRBV12-3 or TRBV12-4 with TRBJ2-3; the D gene is possibly TRBD1 (5 bases). The CDR3 is 13 residues long. Trimming removed 7 bases at V and 2 bases at J, with 10 bases between.

This chain connects TRBV6-5 to TRBJ1-5; D may be TRBD1 (6 bases). Trimming took off 4 bases at V and 4 bases at J, with 11 bases between the two ends. The CDR3 consists of 14 residues. Looked up from germline, CDR1 is MNHEY and CDR2 is SVGAGI. CDR3 bases: TGTGCCAGCAGTTCCCGACAGGTAAATCAGCCCCAGCATTTT. Translation: CASSSRQVNQPQHF.

The J gene is TRBJ2-1, the V gene TRBV29-1; TRBD1 aligns across 8 bases. This CDR3 is built from 12 residues. Germline V gene data show CDR1 as SQVTM and CDR2 as ANQGSEA. Trimming removed 7 bases from V and 7 bases from J; junction bases left unmatched: 6. The CDR3 loop reads CSAGQGGNEQFF. The CDR3 coding sequence is TGCAGCGCTGGACAGGGTGGGAATGAGCAGTTCTTC.